This TCR beta chain was captured by sequencing in a study of cytomegalovirus exposure and HLA in healthy donors. Overall study findings and caveats: Another analysis was done later, and it associated 15,000 to 20,000 TCR beta sequences with HLA alleles at 0.05 false discovery rate. In a later analysis, HLA-associated TCR beta chains were more clonally expanded than equally common others. In an earlier analysis, productive rearrangement rates for most beta V segments clustered near 90% or 30%.

Trimming stripped 3 bases from V and 3 bases from J, with 11 bases between. Germline V gene sequence: CDR1 MDHEN, CDR2 SYDVKM. This CDR3 is 14 amino acids long. In the case of this clone: Its antigen is as yet unknown.

The PCR ran on 60 Vbeta and 13 Jbeta primers. Per the original methods: Later, roughly 80 million unique TCR beta chains were counted in an analysis, and 10 million to 12 million of them were shared. The data were produced by immunoSEQ multiplex PCR, yet TCRdb's version contains in-frame clones alone and is incomplete. V, J and clone size are taken as reported in that table, and D and trimming were inferred from the DNA itself. The profile shows about 83,000 clones, roughly 80% of them singletons. J is TRBJ1-1 and V is TRBV28; D is perhaps TRBD1 (5 bases). The sequenced sample consisted of PBMCs. This sequence was found in a woman aged 25-40 years in good health and CMV-seronegative. CDR3 nucleotides: TGTGCCAGCAGTTTGACTCGACAGTACACTGAAGCTTTCTTT. Its protein is CASSLTRQYTEAFF.